The present entry profiles one TCR beta chain with its context. TCR beta sequencing was performed on blood CD8+ and CD4+ T cells. Healthy donors matched for age and sex were used as controls. The data were obtained in a study of CD8 T cells in Susac syndrome. V dropped 5 bases and J dropped 6; count of bases not matched to a gene: 2. There are 13 residues in the CDR3. Germline loops: CDR1 SNHLY, CDR2 FYNNEI. An input of about 0.5 to 1 ug of RNA was subjected to reverse transcription using random hexamers. Multiplex immunoSEQ PCR targeted 54 Vbeta and 13 Jbeta TCR beta segments. MiXCR, run by TCRdb on the immunoSEQ multiplex PCR reads, gives a single entry per CDR3 protein. The table includes around 99,000 distinct CDR3 sequences, approximately 96% detected once.

The TCR sequence derives from a human donor in good health. The V call is TRBV2, the J call TRBJ2-2; 8 nucleotides align to TRBD1. The sequenced material came from CD4+ T cells from PBMCs. CDR3 coding DNA: TGTGCCAGCAGTTGGACAGGGCCCGGGGAGCTGTTTTTT. Its protein product is CASSWTGPGELFF.